The 14 T cell receptor beta chains given below trace back to one sample, sequenced in a study of Tregs in tolerant kidney transplant recipients. Profiling relied on immunoSEQ multiplex PCR, and the TCRdb table lists in-frame clones only, not all of them. In the table there are 200,000 to 300,000 clones, about 80% of which are singletons. Sequenced: CD4+ T cells from blood. Receptor source: a human donor in good health.

The chain joins TRBV5-1 to TRBJ2-5, with a tentative D call TRBD2 (6 bases). From germline, CDR1 is SGHRS and CDR2 YFSETQ. The CDR3 has 14 amino acids. Trimming took off 4 bases at V and 3 bases at J, with 13 bases between the two ends. This CDR3 reads CASSPDRREETQYF. In DNA, the CDR3 is TGCGCCAGCAGCCCCGACCGGAGGGAAGAGACCCAGTACTTC.

V is TRBV6-1 and J is TRBJ2-5, with TRBD2 matching over 12 bases. This CDR3 region has 17 residues. After removal of 3 bases from V and 6 bases from J, the junction contained 11 bases not matched to a gene. Germline V CDR1 and CDR2: MNHNS, SASEGT. Written as DNA, the CDR3 is TGTGCCAGCAGTGAGAGACTAGCGGGAGAACGGGGGAAGACCCAGTACTTC. This encodes CASSERLAGERGKTQYF.

The chain has TRBV19 and TRBJ1-2; D remains unclear. The CDR3 runs 13 residues. Deletions cut 1 base from V and 8 bases from J, with 11 bases between. Germline V gene lookup returns CDR1 LNHDA and CDR2 SQIVND (reference sequence). CDR3 sequence reads: CASSIVEGIGYTF. The DNA of the CDR3 is TGTGCCAGTAGTATAGTTGAGGGAATCGGCTACACCTTC.

J is TRBJ1-4 and V is TRBV18, with D tentatively TRBD1 (5 bases). The CDR3 sequence is 15 residues long. The germline gives CDR1 KGHSH, CDR2 LQKENI. V shed 6 bases and J shed 0 bases, with 11 bases lying between them. CDR3 in amino acids: CASSQTVTTNEKLFF. CDR3 bases: TGTGCCAGCTCCCAGACAGTCACAACTAATGAAAAACTGTTTTTT.

DNA for the CDR3: TGTGCCTGGGGACTTAAACTAGCGGGGGGGCAAAAGGGTGAGCAGTTCTTC. It yields the protein CAWGLKLAGGQKGEQFF. The V gene is TRBV30, the J gene TRBJ2-1, with TRBD2 matching 13 bases. CDR3 length: 17 residues. Per germline, CDR1 GTSNPN and CDR2 SVGIG (reference sequence). Trimming removed 5 bases from V and 9 bases from J; junction bases left unmatched: 16. The whole variable domain, remainder taken from reference TRBV30 and TRBJ2-1, is SQTIHQWPATLVQPVGSPLSLECTVEGTSNPNLYWYRQAAGRGLQLLFYSVGIGQISSEVPQNLSASRPQDRQFILSSKKLLLSDSGFYLCAWGLKLAGGQKGEQFFGPGTRLTVL.

J is TRBJ2-5 and V is TRBV19, with 7 nucleotides matching TRBD2. V lost 6 bases to trimming and J lost 3 bases; unmatched junction nucleotides: 10. CDR1 and CDR2 from the germline V gene are LNHDA and SQIVND (reference sequence). This CDR3 comprises 15 residues. CDR3: CASSITSAPKETQYF. The DNA of the CDR3 is TGTGCCAGTAGCATAACTAGCGCGCCTAAAGAGACCCAGTACTTC.

This clone has just a few counts. The gene calls are TRBV2 and TRBJ2-1, with 8 nucleotides matching TRBD2. The CDR3 contains 16 residues. The germline CDR1 and CDR2 sequences are SNHLY and FYNNEI. Trimming took 4 bases from V and 4 from J; bases not matched to a gene: 9. CDR3 protein: CASSAGAGGRYNEQFF. CDR3 DNA sequence: TGTGCCAGCAGTGCCGGGGCGGGGGGCCGGTACAATGAGCAGTTCTTC.

The V and J genes are TRBV5-1 and TRBJ2-5; the match to TRBD2 covers 7 bases. The length of the CDR3 is 14 residues. V was pared by 4 bases and J by 0 bases, with 3 bases of the junction left unmatched. The V gene's germline CDR1 is SGHRS and CDR2 YFSETQ. The CDR3, as DNA: TGCGCCAGCAGCCTTAGCGGGTACCAAGAGACCCAGTACTTC. Encoded protein: CASSLSGYQETQYF.

This rearrangement joins TRBV5-1 to TRBJ2-5; D is unresolved. This CDR3 has 12 residues. Trimming stripped 4 bases from V and 0 bases from J, with 4 bases between. CDR1 is SGHRS and CDR2 is YFSETQ in the germline V gene. The CDR3 reads CASSENQETQYF. In nucleotides, the CDR3 is TGCGCCAGCAGCGAAAACCAAGAGACCCAGTACTTC.

This chain uses TRBV5-8 with TRBJ2-1; 10 nucleotides line up with TRBD1. Germline CDR1 is SGHTS and CDR2 is YDEGEE. The J segment lost 4 bases and the V segment lost 1 base, leaving 8 bases of the junction unmatched. The CDR3 runs 17 residues. CDR3 in DNA: TGTGCCAGCAGCTTGTATACGGGACAGGGGCCATACAATGAGCAGTTCTTC. It yields the protein CASSLYTGQGPYNEQFF.

The chain is built from TRBV5-1 and TRBJ1-1; TRBD1 matches at 8 bases. Per germline, CDR1 SGHRS and CDR2 YFSETQ. This CDR3 is built from 16 residues. V lost 3 bases and J lost 1; bases outside the gene matches: 8. The CDR3 nucleotides are TGCGCCAGCAGCTCTGGCAGGGGGCACGGGAACACTGAAGCTTTCTTT. Translating gives CASSSGRGHGNTEAFF. Full variable domain (rest looked up from reference TRBV5-1 and TRBJ1-1): KAGVTQTPRYLIKTRGQQVTLSCSPISGHRSVSWYQQTPGQGLQFLFEYFSETQRNKGNFPGRFSGRQFSNSRSEMNVSTLELGDSALYLCASSSGRGHGNTEAFFGQGTRLTVV.

V is TRBV18 and J is TRBJ2-6, with TRBD1 matching 8 bases. The germline gives CDR1 KGHSH, CDR2 LQKENI. V trimming: 2 bases; J trimming: 2 bases; junction bases outside the gene matches: 2. This CDR3 has 16 amino acids. The CDR3 loop is CASSPTDRAGANVLTF. The DNA of the CDR3 is TGTGCCAGCTCACCAACGGACAGGGCTGGGGCCAACGTCCTGACTTTC.

The rearrangement joins TRBV4-2 to TRBJ1-4; 9 bases are shared with TRBD1. Germline values: CDR1 LGHNA, CDR2 YNFKEQ. The CDR3 length is 15 residues. V lost 5 bases to trimming and J lost 7 bases; unmatched junction nucleotides: 8. Here the CDR3 reads CASSKGQGEGEKLFF. CDR3 nucleotides: TGTGCCAGCAGCAAGGGACAGGGAGAGGGTGAAAAACTGTTTTTT.

The chain employs TRBV14 and TRBJ1-1; D might be TRBD1 (6 bases). V lost 6 bases to trimming and J lost 3 bases, with 20 bases between them. This CDR3 contains 16 residues. In germline, CDR1 is SGHDN, CDR2 FVKESK. The CDR3 bases are TGTGCCAGCAGACCCGACGGCAGGGGAAGTTACACTGAAGCTTTCTTT. Protein: CASRPDGRGSYTEAFF.